One and the same sample provided the 6 T cell receptor beta chains below, sequenced in a study of blood T cells in healthy people across ages (dated by TCRdb to the mid-2010s). The library was produced with 5' RACE. Reads for this sample came from an Illumina HiSeq 2500. A second roughly 7 to 12 cycle PCR used a sample-barcoded 5' primer and a J-beta primer mix. TCRdb trimmed public reads at Q25 via fastp, called clones via MiXCR and kept in-frame beta chains. One record per CDR3 amino acid sequence lists the most common genes and DNA. Recorded for this sample are roughly 800,000 distinct CDR3 sequences; roughly 64% of them occurred a single time. 20% to 25% of the sample is taken by the ten largest. The specimen sequenced was blood. Receptors originate from a man under 40 in good health.

The rearrangement uses TRBV7-2 and TRBJ1-4, with TRBD1 identical over 8 bases. The CDR3 covers 15 residues. V shed 5 bases and J 8 bases; nucleotides not matched to a gene: 10. Germline V gene data show CDR1 as SGHTA and CDR2 as FQGNSA. The CDR3 nucleotides read TGTGCCAGCAGCCCCGTAGGACAGGGAAGCGAAAAACTGTTTTTT. It translates to CASSPVGQGSEKLFF.

This CDR3 is CASSPTFSGEGNEQFF. The CDR3, as DNA: TGTGCCAGCAGCCCGACCTTTAGCGGGGAAGGGAATGAGCAGTTCTTC. The J gene is TRBJ2-1, the V gene TRBV4-2; 8 bases agree with TRBD2. The CDR3 runs 16 residues. The V gene's germline CDR1 is LGHNA and CDR2 YNFKEQ. V lost 4 bases and J lost 7; bases outside the gene matches: 12.

The chain has TRBV7-2 and TRBJ2-5, with D tentatively TRBD1 (5 bases). Germline V gene lookup returns CDR1 SGHTA and CDR2 FQGNSA. CDR3 length: 11 amino acids. The V and J ends lost 2 bases and 11 bases respectively, with 9 bases between them. The DNA of the CDR3 is TGTGCCAGCAGCTTATCGGACAAGCAGTACTTC. Its translation: CASSLSDKQYF.

J is TRBJ2-5 and V is TRBV4-3; D is undetermined. CDR3 length: 15 residues. The germline CDR1 and CDR2 sequences are LGHNA and YSLEER. Deletions cut 4 bases from V and 3 bases from J, with 15 bases between. DNA for the CDR3: TGCGCCAGCAGCCGAACACAGTCGCGAGAAGAGACCCAGTACTTC. Protein: CASSRTQSREETQYF.

The table lists this clonotype with a count of one. V gene TRBV7-2 combines with J gene TRBJ1-4; no reliable D call. V was clipped by 2 bases and J by 8 bases, with 9 bases between them. Germline assignment: CDR1 SGHTA and CDR2 FQGNSA. This CDR3 region has 13 residues. CDR3 bases: TGTGCCAGCAGCTTACCTACGGAGGAAAAACTGTTTTTT. Its translation is CASSLPTEEKLFF.

This clonotype came up a few times. The chain is built from TRBV6-2 or TRBV6-3 and TRBJ2-5, with D perhaps TRBD1 or TRBD2 (5 bases each). The J call is doubtful: the DNA matches TRBJ2-7 better. The CDR3 has 13 amino acids. Germline-derived CDR1 and CDR2 are MNHEY and SVGEGT. CDR3 coding DNA: TGTGCCAGCAGGCGAAGGGACGTCCGCGAGCAGTACTTC. Its translation is CASRRRDVREQYF.